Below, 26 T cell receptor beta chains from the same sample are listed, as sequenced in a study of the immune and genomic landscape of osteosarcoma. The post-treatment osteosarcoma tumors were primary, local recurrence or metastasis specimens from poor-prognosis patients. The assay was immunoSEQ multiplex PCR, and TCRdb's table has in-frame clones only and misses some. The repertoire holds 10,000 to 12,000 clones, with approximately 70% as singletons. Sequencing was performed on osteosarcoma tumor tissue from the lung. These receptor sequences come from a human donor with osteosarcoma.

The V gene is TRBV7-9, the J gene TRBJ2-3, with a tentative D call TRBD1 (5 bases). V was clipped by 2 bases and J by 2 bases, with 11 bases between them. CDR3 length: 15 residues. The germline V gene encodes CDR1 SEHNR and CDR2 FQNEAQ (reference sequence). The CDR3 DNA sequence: TGTGCCAGCAGCTTACAGACAGAGGTCACAGATACGCAGTATTTT. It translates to CASSLQTEVTDTQYF.

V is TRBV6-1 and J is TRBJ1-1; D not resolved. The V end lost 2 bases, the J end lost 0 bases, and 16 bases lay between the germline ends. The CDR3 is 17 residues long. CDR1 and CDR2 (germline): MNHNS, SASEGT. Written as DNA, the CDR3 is TGTGCCAGCAGTGAAAGGTTACACCTCCGGGTGAACACTGAAGCTTTCTTT. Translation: CASSERLHLRVNTEAFF.

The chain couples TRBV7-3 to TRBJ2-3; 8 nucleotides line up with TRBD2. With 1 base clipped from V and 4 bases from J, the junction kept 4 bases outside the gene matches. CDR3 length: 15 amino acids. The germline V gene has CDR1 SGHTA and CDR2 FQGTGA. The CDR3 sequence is CASSLIAGGPDTQYF. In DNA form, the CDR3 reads TGTGCCAGCAGCTTAATCGCGGGAGGCCCAGATACGCAGTATTTT.

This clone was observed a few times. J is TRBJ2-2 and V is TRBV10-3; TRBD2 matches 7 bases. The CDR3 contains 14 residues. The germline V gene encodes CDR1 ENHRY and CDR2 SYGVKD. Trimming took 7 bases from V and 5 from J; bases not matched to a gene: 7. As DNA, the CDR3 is TGTGCCATCAAGGGTCGGCGGGAGACCGGGGAGCTGTTTTTT. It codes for CAIKGRRETGELFF.

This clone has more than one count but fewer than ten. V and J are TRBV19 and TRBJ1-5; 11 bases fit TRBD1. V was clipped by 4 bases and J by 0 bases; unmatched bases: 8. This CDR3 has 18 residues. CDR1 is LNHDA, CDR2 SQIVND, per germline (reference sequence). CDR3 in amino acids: CASSTRTGGWNSNQPQHF. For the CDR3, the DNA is TGTGCCAGTAGTACCCGGACAGGGGGCTGGAATAGCAATCAGCCCCAGCATTTT.

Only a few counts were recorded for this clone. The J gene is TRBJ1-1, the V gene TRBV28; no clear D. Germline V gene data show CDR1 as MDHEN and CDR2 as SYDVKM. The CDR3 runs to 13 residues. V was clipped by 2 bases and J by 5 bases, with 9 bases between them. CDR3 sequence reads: CASSLVGRTEAFF. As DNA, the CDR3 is TGTGCCAGCAGTTTAGTGGGCAGAACTGAAGCTTTCTTT.

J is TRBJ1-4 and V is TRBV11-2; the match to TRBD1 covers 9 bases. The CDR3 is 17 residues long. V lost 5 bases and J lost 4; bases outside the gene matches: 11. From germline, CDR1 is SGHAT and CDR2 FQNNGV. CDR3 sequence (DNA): TGTGCCAGCAGCCCCACAGGGGGCCCGGGATATAATGAAAAACTGTTTTTT. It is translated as CASSPTGGPGYNEKLFF.

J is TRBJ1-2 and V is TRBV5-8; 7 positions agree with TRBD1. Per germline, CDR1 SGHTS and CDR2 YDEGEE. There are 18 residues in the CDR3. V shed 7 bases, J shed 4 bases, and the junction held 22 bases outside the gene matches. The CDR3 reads CASHERDSGAHNSYGYTF. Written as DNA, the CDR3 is TGTGCCAGCCACGAGCGGGACAGCGGAGCACACAATTCCTATGGCTACACCTTC.

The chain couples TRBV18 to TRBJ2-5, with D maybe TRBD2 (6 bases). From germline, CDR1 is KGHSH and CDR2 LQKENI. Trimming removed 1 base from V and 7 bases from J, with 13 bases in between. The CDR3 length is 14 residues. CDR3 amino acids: CASSPLGGPATQYF. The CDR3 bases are TGTGCCAGCTCACCACTGGGGGGACCCGCGACCCAGTACTTC.

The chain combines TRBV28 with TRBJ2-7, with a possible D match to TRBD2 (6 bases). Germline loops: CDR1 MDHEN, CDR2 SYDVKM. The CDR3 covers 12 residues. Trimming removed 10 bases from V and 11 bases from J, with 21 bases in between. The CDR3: CATGGRSSFEYF. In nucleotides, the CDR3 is TGTGCCACCGGAGGGCGCTCTTCCTTTGAGTACTTC.

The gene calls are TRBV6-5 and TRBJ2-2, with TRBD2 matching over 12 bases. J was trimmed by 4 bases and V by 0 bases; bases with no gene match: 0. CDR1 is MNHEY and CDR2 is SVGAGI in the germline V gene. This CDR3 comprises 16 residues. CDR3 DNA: TGTGCCAGCAGTTACTCGACTAGCGGGAGCACCGGGGAGCTGTTTTTT. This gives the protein CASSYSTSGSTGELFF.

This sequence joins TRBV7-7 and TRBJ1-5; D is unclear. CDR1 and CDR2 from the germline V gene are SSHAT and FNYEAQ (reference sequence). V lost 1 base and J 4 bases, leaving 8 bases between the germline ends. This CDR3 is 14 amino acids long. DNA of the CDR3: TGTGCCAGCAGCTTAGGAGGTTTTAATCAGCCCCAGCATTTT. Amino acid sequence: CASSLGGFNQPQHF. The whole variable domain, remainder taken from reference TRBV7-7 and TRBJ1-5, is GAGVSQSPRYKVTKRGQDVTLRCDPISSHATLYWYQQALGQGPEFLTYFNYEAQPDKSGLPSDRFSAERPEGSISTLTIQRTEQRDSAMYRCASSLGGFNQPQHFGDGTRLSIL.

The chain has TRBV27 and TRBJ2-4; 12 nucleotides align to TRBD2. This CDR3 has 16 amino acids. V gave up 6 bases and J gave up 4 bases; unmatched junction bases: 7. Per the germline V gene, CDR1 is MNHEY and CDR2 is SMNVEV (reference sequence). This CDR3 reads CASRPTSGRFKNIQYF. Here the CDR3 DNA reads TGTGCCAGCAGGCCGACTAGCGGGAGATTTAAAAACATTCAGTACTTC.

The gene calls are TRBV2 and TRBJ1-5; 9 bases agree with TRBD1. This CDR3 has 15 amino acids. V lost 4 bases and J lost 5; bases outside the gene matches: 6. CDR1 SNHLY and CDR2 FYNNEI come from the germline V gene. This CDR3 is CASSGTGAYYQPQHF. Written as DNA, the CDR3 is TGTGCCAGCAGTGGGACAGGGGCCTACTATCAGCCCCAGCATTTT.

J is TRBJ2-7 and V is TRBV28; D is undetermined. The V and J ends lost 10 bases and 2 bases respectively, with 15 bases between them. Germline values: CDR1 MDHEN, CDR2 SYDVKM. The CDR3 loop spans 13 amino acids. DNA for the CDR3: TGTGCCACCTGGAGAGCCACGCCCTACGAGCAGTACTTC. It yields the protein CATWRATPYEQYF.

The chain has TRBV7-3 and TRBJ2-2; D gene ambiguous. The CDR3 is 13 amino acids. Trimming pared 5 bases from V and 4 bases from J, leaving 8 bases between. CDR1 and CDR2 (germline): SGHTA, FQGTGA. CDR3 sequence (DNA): TGTGCCAGCAGCCCAAAGGTCACCGGGGAGCTGTTTTTT. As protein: CASSPKVTGELFF.

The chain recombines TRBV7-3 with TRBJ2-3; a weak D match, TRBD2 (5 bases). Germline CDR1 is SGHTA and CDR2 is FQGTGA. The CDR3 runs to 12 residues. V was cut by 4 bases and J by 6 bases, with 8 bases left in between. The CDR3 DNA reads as TGTGCCAGCAGCTACGGCGGGGATACGCAGTATTTT. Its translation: CASSYGGDTQYF.

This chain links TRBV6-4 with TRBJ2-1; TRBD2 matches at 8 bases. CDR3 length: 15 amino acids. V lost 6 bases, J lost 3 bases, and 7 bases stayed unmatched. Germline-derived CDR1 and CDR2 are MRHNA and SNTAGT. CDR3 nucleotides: TGTGCCAGCAGCACGGGACTAGGAGACTACAATGAGCAGTTCTTC. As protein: CASSTGLGDYNEQFF.

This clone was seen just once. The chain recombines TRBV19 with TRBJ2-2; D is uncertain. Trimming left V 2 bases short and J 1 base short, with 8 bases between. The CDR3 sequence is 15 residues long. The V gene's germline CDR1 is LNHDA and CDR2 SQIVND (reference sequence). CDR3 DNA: TGTGCCAGTAGTATAATTGGATTGAACACCGGGGAGCTGTTTTTT. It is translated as CASSIIGLNTGELFF.

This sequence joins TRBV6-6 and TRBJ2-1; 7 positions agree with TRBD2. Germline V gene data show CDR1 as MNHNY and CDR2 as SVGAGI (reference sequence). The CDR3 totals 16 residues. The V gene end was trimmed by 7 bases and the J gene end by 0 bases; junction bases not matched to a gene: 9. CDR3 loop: CASKLAGGSSYNEQFF. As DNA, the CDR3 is TGTGCCAGCAAGTTGGCGGGCGGGAGCTCCTACAATGAGCAGTTCTTC.

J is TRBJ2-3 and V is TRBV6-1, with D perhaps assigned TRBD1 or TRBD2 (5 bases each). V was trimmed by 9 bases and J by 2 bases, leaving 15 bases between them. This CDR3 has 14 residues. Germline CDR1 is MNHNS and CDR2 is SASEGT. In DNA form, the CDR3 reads TGTGCCAGTACTCGGGACCCCTCCACAGATACGCAGTATTTT. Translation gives CASTRDPSTDTQYF.

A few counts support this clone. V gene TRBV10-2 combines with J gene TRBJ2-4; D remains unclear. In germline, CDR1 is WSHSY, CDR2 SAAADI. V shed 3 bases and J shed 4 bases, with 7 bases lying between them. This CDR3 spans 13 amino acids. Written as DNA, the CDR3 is TGCGCCAGCAGTGACAGCCCAAAAAACATTCAGTACTTC. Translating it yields CASSDSPKNIQYF.

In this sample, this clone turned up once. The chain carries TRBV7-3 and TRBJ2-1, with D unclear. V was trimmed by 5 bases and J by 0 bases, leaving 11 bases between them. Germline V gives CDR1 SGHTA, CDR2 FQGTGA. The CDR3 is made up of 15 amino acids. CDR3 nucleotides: TGTGCCAGCAGCCCCCGCAAGAGCTCCTACAATGAGCAGTTCTTC. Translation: CASSPRKSSYNEQFF. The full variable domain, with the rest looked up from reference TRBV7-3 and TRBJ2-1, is GAGVSQTPSNKVTEKGKYVELRCDPISGHTALYWYRQSLGQGPEFLIYFQGTGAADDSGLPNDRFFAVRPEGSVSTLKIQRTERGDSAVYLCASSPRKSSYNEQFFGPGTRLTVL.

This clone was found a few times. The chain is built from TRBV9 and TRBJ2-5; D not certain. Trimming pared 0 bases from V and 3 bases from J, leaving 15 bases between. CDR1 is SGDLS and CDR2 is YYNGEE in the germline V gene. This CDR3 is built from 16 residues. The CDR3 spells CASSVGVGLFEETQYF. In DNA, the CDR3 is TGTGCCAGCAGCGTAGGGGTGGGTCTATTTGAAGAGACCCAGTACTTC.

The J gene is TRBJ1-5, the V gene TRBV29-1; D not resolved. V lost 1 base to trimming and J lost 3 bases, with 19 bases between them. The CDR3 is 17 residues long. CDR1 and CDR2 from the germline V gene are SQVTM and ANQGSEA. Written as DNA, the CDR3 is TGCAGCGTTGAAGTAAGGTTTCGAAGCAGGCTCAATCAGCCCCAGCATTTT. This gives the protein CSVEVRFRSRLNQPQHF.

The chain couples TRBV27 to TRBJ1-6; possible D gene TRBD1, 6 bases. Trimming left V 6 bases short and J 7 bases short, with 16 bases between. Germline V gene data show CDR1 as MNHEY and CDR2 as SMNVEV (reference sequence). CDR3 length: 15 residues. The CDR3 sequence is CASSRQVSGNSPLHF. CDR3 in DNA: TGTGCCAGCAGCCGACAGGTTTCCGGCAATTCACCCCTCCACTTT.